This paragraph covers one TCR beta chain sequence. Repertoires were generated with immunoSEQ multiplex PCR, while TCRdb's copy carries only in-frame clones and drops some. The repertoire holds 250,000 to 350,000 clones, roughly four fifths seen once, with about 5% in the top ten. This sample is drawn from a study of cytotoxic CD8 clonotypes in ibrutinib-treated CLL. Turning to the study itself: The authors obtained response samples at a median of approximately 12 months of treatment, range 6 to 36.

The CDR3 contains 14 residues. V was cut by 6 bases and J by 0 bases, with 8 bases left in between. Germline V CDR1 and CDR2: MNHEY, SVGAGI. The receptor was isolated from a human donor with chronic lymphocytic leukemia. J is TRBJ1-4 and V is TRBV6-5; D not resolved. Sequences were derived from PBMCs, sampled at disease progression, from a patient treated with ibrutinib. DNA of the CDR3: TGTGCCAGCAGCACCCATTCAACTAATGAAAAACTGTTTTTT. Translating gives CASSTHSTNEKLFF.